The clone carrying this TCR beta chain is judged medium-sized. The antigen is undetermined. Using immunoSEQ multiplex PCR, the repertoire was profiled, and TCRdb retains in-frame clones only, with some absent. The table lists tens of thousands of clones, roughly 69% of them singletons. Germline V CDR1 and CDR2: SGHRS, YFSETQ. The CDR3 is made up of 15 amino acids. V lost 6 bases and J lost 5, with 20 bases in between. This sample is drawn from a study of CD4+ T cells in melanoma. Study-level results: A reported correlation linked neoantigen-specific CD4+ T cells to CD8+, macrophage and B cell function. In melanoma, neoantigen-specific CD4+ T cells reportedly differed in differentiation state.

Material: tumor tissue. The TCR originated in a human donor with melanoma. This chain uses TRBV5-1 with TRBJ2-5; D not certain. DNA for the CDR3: TGCGCCAGCACCGGCCAGACTTCTAGGTGGGAGACCCAGTACTTC. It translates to CASTGQTSRWETQYF. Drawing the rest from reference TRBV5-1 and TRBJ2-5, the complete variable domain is KAGVTQTPRYLIKTRGQQVTLSCSPISGHRSVSWYQQTPGQGLQFLFEYFSETQRNKGNFPGRFSGRQFSNSRSEMNVSTLELGDSALYLCASTGQTSRWETQYFGPGTRLLVL.